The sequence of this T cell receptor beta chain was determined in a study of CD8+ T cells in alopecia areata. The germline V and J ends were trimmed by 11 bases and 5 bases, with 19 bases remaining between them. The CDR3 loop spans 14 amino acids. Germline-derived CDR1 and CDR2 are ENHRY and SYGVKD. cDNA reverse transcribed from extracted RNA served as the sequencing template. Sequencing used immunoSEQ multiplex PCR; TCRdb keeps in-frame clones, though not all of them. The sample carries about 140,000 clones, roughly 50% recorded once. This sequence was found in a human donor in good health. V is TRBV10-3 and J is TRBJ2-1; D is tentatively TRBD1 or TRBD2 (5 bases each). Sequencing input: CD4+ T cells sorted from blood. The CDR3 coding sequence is TGTGCCGCATCCCCGGGACCCTATAACAATGAGCAGTTCTTC. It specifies CAASPGPYNNEQFF.